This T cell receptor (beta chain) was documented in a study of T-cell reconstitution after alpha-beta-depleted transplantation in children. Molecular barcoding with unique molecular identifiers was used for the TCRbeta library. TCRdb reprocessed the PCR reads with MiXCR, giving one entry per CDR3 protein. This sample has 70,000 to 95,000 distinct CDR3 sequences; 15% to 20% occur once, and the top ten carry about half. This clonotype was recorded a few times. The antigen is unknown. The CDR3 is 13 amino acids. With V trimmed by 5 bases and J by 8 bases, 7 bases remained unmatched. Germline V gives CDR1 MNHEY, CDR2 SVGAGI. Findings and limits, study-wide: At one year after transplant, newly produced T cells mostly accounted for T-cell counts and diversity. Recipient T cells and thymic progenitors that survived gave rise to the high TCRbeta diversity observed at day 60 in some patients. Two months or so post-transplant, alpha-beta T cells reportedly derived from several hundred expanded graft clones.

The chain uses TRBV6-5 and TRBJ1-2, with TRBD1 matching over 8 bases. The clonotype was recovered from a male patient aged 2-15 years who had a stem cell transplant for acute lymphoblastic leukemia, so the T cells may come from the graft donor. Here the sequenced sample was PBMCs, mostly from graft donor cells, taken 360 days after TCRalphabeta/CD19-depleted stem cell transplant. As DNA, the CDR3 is TGTGCCAGCAGTACTGGACAGGGAGGCGGCTACACCTTC. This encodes CASSTGQGGGYTF.